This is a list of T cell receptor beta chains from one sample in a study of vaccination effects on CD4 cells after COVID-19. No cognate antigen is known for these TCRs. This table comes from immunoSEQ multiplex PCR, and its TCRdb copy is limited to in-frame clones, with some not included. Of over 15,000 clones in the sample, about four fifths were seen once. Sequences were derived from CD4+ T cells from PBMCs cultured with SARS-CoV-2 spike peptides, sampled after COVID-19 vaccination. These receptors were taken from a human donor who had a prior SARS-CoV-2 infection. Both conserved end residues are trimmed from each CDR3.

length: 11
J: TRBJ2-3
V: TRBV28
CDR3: ASRQTGTDTQY

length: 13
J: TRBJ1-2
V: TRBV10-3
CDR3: AINRPQLGEDGYT

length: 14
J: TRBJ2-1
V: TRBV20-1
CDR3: SASTWASGSYNEQF

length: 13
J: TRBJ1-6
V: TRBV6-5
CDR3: ASSYSETINSPLH

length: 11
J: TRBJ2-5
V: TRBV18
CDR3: ASSTGLEETQY

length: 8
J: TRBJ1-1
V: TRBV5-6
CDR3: AKKSTWAF

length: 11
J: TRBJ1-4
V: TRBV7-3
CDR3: ASSVGQGEKLF

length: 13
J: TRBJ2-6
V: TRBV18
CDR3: ASSRQGSGANVLT

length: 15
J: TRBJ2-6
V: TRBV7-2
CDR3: ASSPAPGAAGANVLT

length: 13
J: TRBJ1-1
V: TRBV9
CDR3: ASSAHEGPYTEAF

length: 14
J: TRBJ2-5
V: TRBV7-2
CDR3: ASSLPTSGEQETQY

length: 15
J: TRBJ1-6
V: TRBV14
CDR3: ASSQGWGSIYNSPLH

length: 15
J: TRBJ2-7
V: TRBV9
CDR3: ASSPRVGRGGSYEQY

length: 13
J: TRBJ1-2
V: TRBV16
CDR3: ASSQFRDGARGYT

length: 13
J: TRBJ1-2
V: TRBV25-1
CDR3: ASSEYAVQAGGYT

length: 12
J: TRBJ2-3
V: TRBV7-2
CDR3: ASSYTRDTDTQY

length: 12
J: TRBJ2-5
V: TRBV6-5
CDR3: ASRLPGGRETQY

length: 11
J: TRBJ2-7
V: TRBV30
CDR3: AWSDGASYEQY

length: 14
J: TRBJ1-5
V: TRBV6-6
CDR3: ASSYVGQGLRQPQH

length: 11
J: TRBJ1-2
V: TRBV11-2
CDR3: ASSRSQDYGYT

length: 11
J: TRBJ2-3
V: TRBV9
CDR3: ASSVDSSGTQY

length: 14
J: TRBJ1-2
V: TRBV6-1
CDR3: ASSGPDGTGEYGYT

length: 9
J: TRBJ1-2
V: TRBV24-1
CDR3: ATRENYGYT

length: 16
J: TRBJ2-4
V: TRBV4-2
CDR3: ASSLRIGAGGGLNIQY

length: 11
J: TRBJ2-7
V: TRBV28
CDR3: ASRGLNSYEQY

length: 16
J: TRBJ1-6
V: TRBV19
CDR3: ASKLRPGQPADNSPLH

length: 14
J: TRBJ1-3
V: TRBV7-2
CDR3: ASSSAAGDTGNTIY

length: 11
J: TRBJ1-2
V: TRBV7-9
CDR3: ASSRGQNYGYT

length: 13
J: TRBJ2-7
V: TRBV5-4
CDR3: ASSYDSLSPYEQY

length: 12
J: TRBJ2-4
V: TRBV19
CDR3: ASRLQGVKNIQY

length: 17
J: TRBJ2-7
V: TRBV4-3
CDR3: ASSQGNRPQRESLDEQY

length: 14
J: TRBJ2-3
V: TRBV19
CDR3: ASSRGLAGSTDTQY

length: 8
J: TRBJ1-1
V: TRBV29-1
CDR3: SGQNTEAF

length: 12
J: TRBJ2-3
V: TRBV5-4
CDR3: ASSLGGGTDTQY

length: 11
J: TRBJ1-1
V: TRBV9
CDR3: ASRKVGNTEAF

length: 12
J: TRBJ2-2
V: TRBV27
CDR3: ASSLSRGAGELF

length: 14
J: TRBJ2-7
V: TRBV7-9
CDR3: ASGDDPPQGTYEQY

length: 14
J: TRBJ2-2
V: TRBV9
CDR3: ASSIRLAGDTGELF

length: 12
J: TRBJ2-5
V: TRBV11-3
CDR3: ASSSTSGVETQY

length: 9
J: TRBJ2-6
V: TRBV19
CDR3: ASSRANVLT

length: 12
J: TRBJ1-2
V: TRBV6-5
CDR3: ASSLGRDLYGYT

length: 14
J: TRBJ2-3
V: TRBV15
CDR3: ATSRDRGVSTDTQY

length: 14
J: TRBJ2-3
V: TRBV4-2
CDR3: ASSQDPGQGTDTQY

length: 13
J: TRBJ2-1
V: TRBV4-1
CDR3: ASSQLAGTYNEQF

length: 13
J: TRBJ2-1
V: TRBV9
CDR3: ASSTRQGAYNEQF

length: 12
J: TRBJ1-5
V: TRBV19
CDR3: ASTPDRVWQPQH

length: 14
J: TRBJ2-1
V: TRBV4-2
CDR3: ASSRVAGSSYNEQF

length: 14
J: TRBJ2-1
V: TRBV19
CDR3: ASQARPSGHYNEQF

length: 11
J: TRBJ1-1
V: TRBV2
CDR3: ASTGGQGTEAF

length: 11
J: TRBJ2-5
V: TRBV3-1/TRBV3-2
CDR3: ASSQAPGETQY